This T cell receptor (beta chain) emerged from a study of vaccination and CD4 T cells after COVID-19 (dated by TCRdb to about 2022). For the wider study: SARS-CoV-2 positivity had been established in the convalescent patients by nasal swab PCR, and mild disease was recorded in several of these patients and severe disease in one. The convalescent cohort comprised six males and four females, including two Hispanic individuals, seven Caucasians, two Asians and one multiracial person. Two doses of either the Pfizer-BioNTech BNT162b2 vaccine (n=8) or the Moderna mRNA-1273 vaccine (n=2) were administered to participants. Post-COVID blood samples from convalescent patients were collected a median of 101 days after diagnosis, with a range of roughly 35 to 161 days. The time from the second vaccine dose to post-vaccine blood sampling had a median of roughly 77 days and ranged from roughly 13 to 241 days. Culture stimuli were overlapping spike peptide pools from SARS-CoV-2 and from the common cold coronaviruses HCoV-NL63, HCoV-OC43 and HCoV-229E. In control cultures, a CEFX viral epitope pool was used as positive control, an HIV-1 Nef peptide pool was used as negative control, or no peptide was added. In over 8 COVID-19 convalescent patients and a handful of infection-naive healthy vaccine recipients, the spike-specific CD4+ TCR repertoire before mRNA vaccination was compared with the repertoire after mRNA vaccination. Overall study outcomes, separate from this receptor: Relatively few convalescent patients were included in the study, and early timepoints after natural infection were not analyzed. In convalescent patients, nearly all vaccine-specific clones (304 of 307) were found to be mono-reactive for SARS-CoV-2 spike rather than cross-reactive with common cold coronaviruses. In convalescent patients, a median approximately 90% of post-vaccine SARS-CoV-2-reactive clones were detected only after vaccination, suggesting vaccine-specific priming. Although the median number of SARS-CoV-2-reactive clonotypes went up from 21 after infection to roughly 40 after vaccination, the increase was not significant.

The CDR3 goes from the cysteine to the phenylalanine over 15 residues. The DNA shown is the 45-base CDR3, in frame from base 1. From a lookup of the germline V gene, CDR1 and CDR2 are SGDLS and YYNGEE. The library was obtained by PCR. DNA from cultured CD4+ T cells underwent TCR sequencing with the Oncomine TCR Beta short-read assay at the Johns Hopkins FTIC core. The QIAamp micro DNA kit was used to extract genomic DNA from the cultured CD4+ T cells. Oncomine TCR Beta libraries made from cultured CD4+ T cells were pooled using unique dual indexes and sequenced on an Illumina iSeq 100. Per the authors' processing: Non-productive sequences were filtered out, and CDR3s that did not start with C, did not end with F or W, or were shorter than 7 amino acids were discarded. The MANAFEST web application was used to identify antigen-specific clonotypes by comparing peptide-stimulated wells against reference wells and other culture wells. An FDR below 0.05, an odds ratio above 5, and a productive frequency above 0.1% in at least two of three replicate wells were required for clones to be considered positive. Cross-reactive clonotypes were defined as significantly expanded in both SARS-CoV-2 spike wells and at least one common cold coronavirus spike condition. Similarity between CDR3 sequences was evaluated in R version 3.6.1 using Levenshtein distances (stringdist) and unrooted phylogenetic trees (ape). TCRdb itself trimmed the public reads at Q25 with fastp, ran MiXCR and retained productive beta chains. Each entry is one CDR3 protein sequence, shown with its most common DNA and genes. These V and J calls are TCRdb output, not the study's own analysis. Recorded for this sample are roughly 3,300 distinct CDR3 sequences; 15% to 20% of them occurred a single time. Roughly 28% of the sample goes to the ten largest clones.

On this clonotype itself: It has no known antigen specificity. At one end, the junction sequence differs from germline, possibly due to a read error.

The treatment or condition label for this specimen denotes: approximately 9-day PBMC culture with coronavirus spike peptide pools or control peptides (ViraFEST assay). The study used the ViraFEST assay, which expanded antigen-specific T cells with peptide pools and then identified expanded clonotypes by TCR sequencing. The convalescent patients' positive SARS-CoV-2 PCR tests fell between March and December 2020, which was before the Alpha, Beta and Delta variants emerged in the United States. Each well held millions of PBMCs cultured with around 10 ug/ml peptide pools in IMDM containing around 5% human AB serum and 7.5 to 10 IU/ml IL-2. Half of the culture medium was replaced with fresh IL-2-containing medium on days 3 and 7. Once the cells had been in culture for approximately 10 days, the EasySep CD4+ T cell isolation kit was used to isolate CD4+ T cells by negative selection. Ficoll-Paque Plus gradient centrifugation was used to isolate PBMCs from whole blood, and the isolated PBMCs were then either used fresh or cryopreserved at -140C. In general, triplicate wells were set up for every culture condition.

Sequenced input: CD4+ T cells from blood, cultured in vitro. The chain joins TRBV9 to TRBJ2-3; 11 middle bases align to TRBD2. The TCR originated in a human donor who had recovered from COVID-19. The CDR3 amino acid sequence is: CASSPTSGGTGTQYF. The nucleotides are TGTGCCAGCAGCCCAACTAGCGGGGGCACAGGTACGCAGTATTTT.